This record covers a single T cell receptor beta chain. The source of the sample is a study of T cell responses to AZD1222 COVID-19 vaccine. The germline CDR1 and CDR2 sequences are SEHNR and FQNEAQ (reference sequence). The CDR3 is 14 residues long. Trimming shortened V by 8 bases and J by 0 bases, and 11 bases separated the two germline ends. Sequencing was performed with immunoSEQ multiplex PCR; in TCRdb, only in-frame clones are kept and a portion is missing. The sample holds about 97,000 clones, just over 90% seen once. The sequencing used peripheral blood, collected on day 0 of AZD1222 vaccination. The receptor was isolated from an adult in good health. This chain uses TRBV7-9 with TRBJ1-5; D possibly corresponds to TRBD1 (6 bases). The CDR3 sequence: CASQQGNSNQPQHF. CDR3 nucleotides: TGTGCCAGCCAACAGGGAAATAGCAATCAGCCCCAGCATTTT. Using reference TRBV7-9 and TRBJ1-5 for the parts outside the CDR3, the full variable domain is DTGVSQNPRHKITKRGQNVTFRCDPISEHNRLYWYRQTLGQGPEFLTYFQNEAQLEKSRLLSDRFSAERPKGSFSTLEIQRTEQGDSAMYLCASQQGNSNQPQHFGDGTRLSIL.